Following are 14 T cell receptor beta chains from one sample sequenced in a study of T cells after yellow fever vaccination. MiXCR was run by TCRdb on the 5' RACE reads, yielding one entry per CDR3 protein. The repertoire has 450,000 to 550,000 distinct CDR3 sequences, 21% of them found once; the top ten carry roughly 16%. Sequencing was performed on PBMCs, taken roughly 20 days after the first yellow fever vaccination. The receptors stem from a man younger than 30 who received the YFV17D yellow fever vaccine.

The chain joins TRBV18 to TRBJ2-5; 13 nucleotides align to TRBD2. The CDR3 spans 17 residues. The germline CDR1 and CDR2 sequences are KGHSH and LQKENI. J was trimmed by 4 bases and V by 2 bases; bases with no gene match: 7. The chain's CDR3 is CASSPWTSGGTRETQYF. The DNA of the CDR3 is TGTGCCAGCTCACCATGGACTAGCGGGGGCACCCGAGAGACCCAGTACTTC.

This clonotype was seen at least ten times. CDR3 nucleotide sequence: TGCGCCAGCAGCCCCCAGGGGACCTCAATGGGTGGCTACACCTTC. This translates into CASSPQGTSMGGYTF. The rearrangement joins TRBV4-3 to TRBJ1-2; D might be TRBD1 (6 bases). Germline V gene lookup returns CDR1 LGHNA and CDR2 YSLEER. The CDR3 runs to 15 residues. The ends were cut back, 4 bases at V and 7 bases at J, with 19 bases in the middle.

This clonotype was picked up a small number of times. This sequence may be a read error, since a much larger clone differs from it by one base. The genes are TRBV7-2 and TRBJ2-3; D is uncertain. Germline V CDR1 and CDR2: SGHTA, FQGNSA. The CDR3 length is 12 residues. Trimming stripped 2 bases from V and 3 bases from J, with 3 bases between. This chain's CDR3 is CASSLWTDTQYF. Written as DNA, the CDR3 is TGTGCCAGCAGCTTATGGACAGATACGCAGTATTTT.

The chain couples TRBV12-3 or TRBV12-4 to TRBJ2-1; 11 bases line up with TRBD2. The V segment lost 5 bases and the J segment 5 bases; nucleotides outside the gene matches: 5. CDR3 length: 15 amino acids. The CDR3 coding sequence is TGTGCCAGCAGTCACGGACTAGCGGGTCACAATGAGCAGTTCTTC. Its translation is CASSHGLAGHNEQFF.

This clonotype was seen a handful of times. The CDR3 loop is CASSPNDRGLYGYTF. CDR3 nucleotide sequence: TGTGCCAGCAGTCCTAATGACAGGGGTTTATATGGCTACACCTTC. The genes are TRBV28 and TRBJ1-2; 8 positions match TRBD1. The germline CDR1 and CDR2 sequences are MDHEN and SYDVKM. With 5 bases clipped from V and 5 bases from J, the junction kept 10 bases outside the gene matches. This CDR3 spans 15 amino acids.

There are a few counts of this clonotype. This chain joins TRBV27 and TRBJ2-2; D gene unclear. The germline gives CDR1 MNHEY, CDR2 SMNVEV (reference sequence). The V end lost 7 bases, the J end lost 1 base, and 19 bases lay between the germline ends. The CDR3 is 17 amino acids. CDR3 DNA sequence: TGTGCCAGCATCAGCCGCCGGTGGGTAGAGAACACCGGGGAGCTGTTTTTT. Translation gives CASISRRWVENTGELFF.

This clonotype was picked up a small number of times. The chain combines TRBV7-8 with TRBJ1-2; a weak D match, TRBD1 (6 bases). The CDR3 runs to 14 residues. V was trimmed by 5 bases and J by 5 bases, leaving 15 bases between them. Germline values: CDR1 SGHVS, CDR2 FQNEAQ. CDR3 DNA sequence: TGTGCCAGCAGCGAGACGGGGGGCCGGTATGGCTACACCTTC. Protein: CASSETGGRYGYTF.

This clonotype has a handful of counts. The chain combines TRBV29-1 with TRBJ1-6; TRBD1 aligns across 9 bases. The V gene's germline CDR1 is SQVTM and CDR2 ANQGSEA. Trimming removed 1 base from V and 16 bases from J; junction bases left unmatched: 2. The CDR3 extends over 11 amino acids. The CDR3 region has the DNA TGCAGCGTTGAAGTCGGGACAGGGCTCCACTTT. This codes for CSVEVGTGLHF.

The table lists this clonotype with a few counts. The CDR3 coding sequence is TGCAGTGCTAAACAACCGGGGGGGGTTGATCAGCCCCAGCATTTT. It translates to CSAKQPGGVDQPQHF. The gene calls are TRBV20-1 and TRBJ1-5; D is perhaps TRBD1 (5 bases). Germline CDR1 reads DFQATT; CDR2 reads SNEGSKA (reference sequence). V lost 4 bases to trimming and J lost 5 bases, with 18 bases between them. This CDR3 has 15 residues.

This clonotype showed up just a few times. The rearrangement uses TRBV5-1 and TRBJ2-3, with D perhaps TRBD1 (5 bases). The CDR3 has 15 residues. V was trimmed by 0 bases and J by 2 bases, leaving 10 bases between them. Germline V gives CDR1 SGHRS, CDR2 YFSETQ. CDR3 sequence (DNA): TGCGCCAGCAGCTTGGGCTCAGGGTCCACAGATACGCAGTATTTT. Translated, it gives CASSLGSGSTDTQYF.

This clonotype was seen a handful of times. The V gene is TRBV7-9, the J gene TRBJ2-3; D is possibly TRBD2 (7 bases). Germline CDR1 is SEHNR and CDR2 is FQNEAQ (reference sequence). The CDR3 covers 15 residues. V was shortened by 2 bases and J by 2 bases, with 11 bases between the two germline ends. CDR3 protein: CASSLRGAHTDTQYF. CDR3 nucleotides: TGTGCCAGCAGCTTACGGGGGGCCCACACAGATACGCAGTATTTT.

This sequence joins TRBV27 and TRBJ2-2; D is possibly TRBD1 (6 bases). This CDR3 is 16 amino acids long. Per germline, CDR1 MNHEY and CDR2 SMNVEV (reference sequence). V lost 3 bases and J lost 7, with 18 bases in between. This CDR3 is CASSFSPGEGGGELFF. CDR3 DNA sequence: TGTGCCAGCAGTTTCTCGCCAGGGGAAGGAGGCGGGGAGCTGTTTTTT.

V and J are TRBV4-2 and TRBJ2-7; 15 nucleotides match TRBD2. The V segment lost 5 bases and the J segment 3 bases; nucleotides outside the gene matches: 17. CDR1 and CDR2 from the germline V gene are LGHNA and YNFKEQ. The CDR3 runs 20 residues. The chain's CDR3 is CASSIQPGLAGGLNFYEQYF. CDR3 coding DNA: TGTGCCAGCAGCATCCAACCGGGACTAGCGGGGGGACTAAACTTCTACGAGCAGTACTTC.

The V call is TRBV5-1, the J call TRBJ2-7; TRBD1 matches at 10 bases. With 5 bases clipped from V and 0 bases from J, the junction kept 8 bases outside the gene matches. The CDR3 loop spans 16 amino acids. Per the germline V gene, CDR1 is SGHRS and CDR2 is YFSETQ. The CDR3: CASSPGTGDSSYEQYF. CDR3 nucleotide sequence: TGCGCCAGCAGTCCCGGGACAGGGGATAGCTCCTACGAGCAGTACTTC.